This T cell receptor (beta chain) emerged from a study of CD8+ T cells in alopecia areata. Overall study context: Treated patients took oral tofacitinib at 5 to 10 mg twice daily. Study-level results: Tofacitinib significantly lowered scalp clonality and expanded CD8+ clones among the top 100. While patients received tofacitinib, many expanded lesional clones remained present in scalp and blood.

The germline V gene encodes CDR1 GTSNPN and CDR2 SVGIG (reference sequence). The CDR3 has 12 residues. V was shortened by 0 bases and J by 8 bases, with 10 bases between the two germline ends. This clone was recorded only once. Its antigen is not known. Specified treatment: oral pan-JAK inhibitor, 5-10 mg twice daily. As part of sample collection, lesional scalp punch biopsies and peripheral blood were taken from alopecia areata patients. Extraction and reverse transcription of RNA yielded cDNA as the sequencing template. Libraries were prepared by immunoSEQ multiplex PCR; TCRdb keeps only in-frame clonotypes and omits some of them. The sample holds nearly 95,000 clones, 70% to 80% seen once.

J is TRBJ1-2 and V is TRBV30; D unclear. The clonotype comes from a human donor with alopecia areata. Sequences were derived from CD8+ T cells sorted from blood, sampled at approximately week 44, from a patient treated with tofacitinib. CDR3 sequence (DNA): TGTGCCTGGAGTGTATTGGGGAACGGCTACACCTTC. This gives the protein CAWSVLGNGYTF.